The clone carrying this T cell receptor beta chain was picked up many times. Trimming removed 6 bases at V and 4 bases at J, with 17 bases between. Germline V gene data show CDR1 as ENHRY and CDR2 as SYGVKD. The CDR3 extends over 15 amino acids. TCRdb re-derived calls from the 5' RACE reads in MiXCR, one entry per CDR3 protein. Of about 57,000 distinct CDR3 sequences in the sample, roughly 28% were seen once. Treg sorting used a CD4+CD25+CD127-/low gate. This sequence originates from a female donor with breast cancer. The genes are TRBV10-3 and TRBJ2-3; the D gene is possibly TRBD1 (6 bases). The sample taken for sequencing was tumor-infiltrating Tregs sorted from the breast tumor. The CDR3 protein is CAISPNREQADTQYF. The CDR3 DNA reads as TGTGCCATCAGCCCGAACAGGGAGCAGGCAGATACGCAGTATTTT.